A selection of T cell receptor beta chains follows, all from one sample in a study of blood T cell repertoires in COVID-19. The method was immunoSEQ multiplex PCR; TCRdb's version includes in-frame clones alone and lacks a portion of them. The data contain hundreds of thousands of clones, approximately 88% of them seen just once; the ten biggest clones take up approximately 3%. The sample consisted of peripheral blood. Every receptor here comes from a woman between 25 and 40 years old with COVID-19, enrolled during active disease. The conserved cysteine and the conserved F or W are not part of the CDR3 here. Each record gives: J gene, V gene, CDR3 protein.

>TRBJ2-1|TRBV10-3
AISERTSGTNEQF
>TRBJ1-1|TRBV10-2
ASSTGSGVNTEAF
>TRBJ1-3|TRBV6-5
ASSLKQGPGNTIY
>TRBJ1-4|TRBV2
ASTDPTIQGAGEKLF
>TRBJ2-1|TRBV15
ATSTGTSGYNEQF
>TRBJ2-7|TRBV6-5
ASSYSFGGGAYEQY
>TRBJ2-1|TRBV6-2/TRBV6-3
ASSSTVDEQF
>TRBJ2-6|TRBV19
ASSISGVAGANVLT
>TRBJ2-1|TRBV3-1/TRBV3-2
ASSQDATSGSWGQF
>TRBJ1-5|TRBV11-2
ASSPGWDRPQH
>TRBJ2-2|TRBV18
ASAPGQGTTGELF
>TRBJ2-3|TRBV4-3
ASSQGRLAGGVDTQY
>TRBJ2-1|TRBV28
AIAGGDSYNEQF
>TRBJ1-2|TRBV11-3
ASSKTSGGNYGYT
>TRBJ1-5|TRBV6-1
ASSEHRAQPQH
>TRBJ1-1|TRBV11-3
ASRKGDLNTEAF
>TRBJ1-2|TRBV7-9
ASSWGQGSYGYT
>TRBJ1-3|TRBV19
ASSPSGTGTSGNTIY
>TRBJ1-1|TRBV5-1
ASSLFRTGEAF
>TRBJ2-1|TRBV11-2
ASSLPLAGGPSYNEQF
>TRBJ1-4|TRBV19
ASRRVASPGQGYEKLF
>TRBJ2-1|TRBV7-9
ASSPRGNVYNEQF
>TRBJ1-4|TRBV29-1
SARDRGAKLF
>TRBJ2-5|TRBV7-2
ASSWGGDKTQY
>TRBJ1-2|TRBV7-2
ASSLASGNGYT
>TRBJ2-4|TRBV18
ASSPPPPGLAKNIQY
>TRBJ2-7|TRBV5-1
ASSPGQASDEQY
>TRBJ1-2|TRBV7-2
ASSLVESQGYGYT
>TRBJ2-3|TRBV7-2
ASSLVAGTDFTDTQY
>TRBJ2-5|TRBV9
ASSVAAGGQETQY
>TRBJ1-1|TRBV18
ASSPETQGLVF
>TRBJ1-1|TRBV4-1
ASSQGSGREAF
>TRBJ1-5|TRBV2
ASSETGLQPQH
>TRBJ2-1|TRBV19
ASSLTSGVGNEQF
>TRBJ2-7|TRBV6-2/TRBV6-3
ASSYPRTWTGGFYEQY
>TRBJ2-3|TRBV9
ASSDSRGRAPDTQY
>TRBJ1-3|TRBV4-1
ASSRSGQGTDTIY
>TRBJ2-3|TRBV12-3/TRBV12-4
ASTSGNTDTQY
>TRBJ1-1|TRBV6-5
ASSPRDRVNTEAF
>TRBJ1-5|TRBV5-5
ASSLVPQGHQPQH
>TRBJ2-1|TRBV29-1
SVVRDYNEQF
>TRBJ2-1|TRBV3-1/TRBV3-2
ASSPARTSGSNEQF
>TRBJ1-5|TRBV28
ASARQGWAQPQH
>TRBJ2-3|TRBV28
ASSRAATSTDTQY
>TRBJ1-1|TRBV18
ASSSDTEAF
>TRBJ2-5|TRBV2
ASSEATSGGETQY
>TRBJ2-3|TRBV6-2/TRBV6-3
ASSYAGTISNDDTQY